These 14 T cell receptor beta chains were sequenced from one sample in a study of vaccination and CD4 T cells after COVID-19. Antigen specificity for these receptors is unknown. Noted treatment: approximately 11-day PBMC culture with coronavirus spike peptide pools or control peptides (ViraFEST assay). The Oncomine TCR Beta short-read assay was applied to DNA of cultured CD4+ T cells. From the PCR reads, TCRdb called clonotypes with MiXCR, one entry per CDR3 protein. The table has 17,000 or so distinct CDR3 sequences, around 40% seen once; the top ten hold over 6%. This material consisted of CD4+ T cells from blood, cultured in vitro, taken after SARS-CoV-2 vaccination. The source is a human donor who had recovered from COVID-19.

The V and J genes are TRBV6-2 or TRBV6-3 and TRBJ1-2; D gene unclear. Germline V gene sequence: CDR1 MNHEY, CDR2 SVGEGT. V gave up 4 bases and J gave up 4 bases, with 10 bases separating them. CDR3 size: 13 residues. The CDR3 protein is CASSSGSLYGYTF. The DNA of the CDR3 is TGTGCCAGCAGTTCAGGTAGCCTCTATGGCTACACCTTC.

This chain joins TRBV12-3 or TRBV12-4 and TRBJ2-2; D may correspond to TRBD1 or TRBD2 (5 bases each). V lost 3 bases and J 7 bases, leaving 12 bases between the germline ends. The CDR3 totals 14 residues. The CDR3 reads CASSLGVGVGELFF. The CDR3 DNA follows: TGTGCCAGCAGTTTGGGGGTAGGGGTCGGGGAGCTGTTTTTT.

The chain carries TRBV19 and TRBJ2-7; 11 bases match TRBD1. Germline V gene data show CDR1 as LNHDA and CDR2 as SQIVND (reference sequence). Trimming cost V 5 bases and J 4 bases; bases outside gene matches: 4. This CDR3 has 14 residues. DNA for the CDR3: TGTGCCAGTAGTCTCGGGACAGGGGGATACGAGCAGTACTTC. It yields the protein CASSLGTGGYEQYF.

CDR3 sequence: CASSPTATPSYEQYF. CDR3 coding DNA: TGTGCCAGCTCACCAACGGCTACCCCCTCCTACGAGCAGTACTTC. This rearrangement joins TRBV18 to TRBJ2-7; D is ambiguous. This CDR3 has 15 amino acids. Per germline, CDR1 KGHSH and CDR2 LQKENI. Trimming took off 2 bases at V and 0 bases at J, with 11 bases between the two ends.

This chain connects TRBV10-1 to TRBJ2-2; a possible D gene is TRBD2 (5 bases). The germline gives CDR1 WNHNN, CDR2 SYGVQD (reference sequence). This CDR3 spans 14 amino acids. The V gene lost 6 bases and the J gene lost 7 bases, with 15 bases spanning the gap. The CDR3 protein is CASSTGISLGELFF. The CDR3 DNA reads as TGCGCCAGCAGCACCGGGATTTCCCTCGGGGAGCTGTTTTTT.

The genes are TRBV7-9 and TRBJ1-2; unclear D gene. The CDR3 totals 14 residues. The V end was cut by 1 base, the J end by 3 bases, with 9 bases between. Germline lookup yields CDR1 SEHNR and CDR2 FQNEAQ (reference sequence). CDR3 sequence reads: CASSLGAAHYGYTF. The DNA for the CDR3 is TGTGCCAGCAGCTTAGGGGCGGCACACTATGGCTACACCTTC.

This chain connects TRBV4-1 to TRBJ2-3; 7 bases are a match to TRBD2. The J segment lost 4 bases and the V segment lost 0 bases, leaving 10 bases of the junction unmatched. This CDR3 is built from 17 residues. The germline CDR1 and CDR2 sequences are MGHRA and YSYEKL. The CDR3 nucleotides read TGCGCCAGCAGCCAAGATCGTAACGGGAGGCGCCCAGATACGCAGTATTTT. Translated, it gives CASSQDRNGRRPDTQYF.

This clonotype is medium-sized within its sample. The chain combines TRBV20-1 with TRBJ1-5; D is undetermined. The V end was cut by 7 bases, the J end by 3 bases, with 10 bases between. Per the germline V gene, CDR1 is DFQATT and CDR2 is SNEGSKA (reference sequence). This CDR3 has 12 amino acids. The CDR3 nucleotides are TGCAGTGTTGGTCACTTCAATCAGCCCCAGCATTTT. Translating it yields CSVGHFNQPQHF.

This clonotype has more than one count but fewer than ten. The rearrangement uses TRBV19 and TRBJ2-5, with 10 bases fitting TRBD1. With 7 bases clipped from V and 5 bases from J, the junction kept 7 bases outside the gene matches. CDR3 size: 14 residues. Per the germline V gene, CDR1 is LNHDA and CDR2 is SQIVND (reference sequence). Written as DNA, the CDR3 is TGTGCCAGTATCTGGGACAGGGGAGGGGAGACCCAGTACTTC. Protein: CASIWDRGGETQYF.

This rearrangement joins TRBV20-1 to TRBJ2-1; D is ambiguous. Germline CDR1 reads DFQATT; CDR2 reads SNEGSKA (reference sequence). The CDR3 sequence is 15 residues long. Trimming cost V 4 bases and J 0 bases, with 13 bases left between them. The CDR3 DNA follows: TGCAGTGCTACCGACCTTTTGAGCTCCTACAATGAGCAGTTCTTC. Translating gives CSATDLLSSYNEQFF.

This clonotype was seen more than once but under ten times. The chain combines TRBV2 with TRBJ2-4, with unresolved D. The CDR3 has 14 amino acids. V lost 7 bases to trimming and J lost 0 bases, with 10 bases between them. Germline CDR1 reads SNHLY; CDR2 reads FYNNEI. CDR3 sequence: CASISEKAKNIQYF. The CDR3 DNA is TGTGCCAGCATCTCAGAGAAAGCCAAAAACATTCAGTACTTC.

A single count supports this clonotype. The gene calls are TRBV28 and TRBJ2-3; D uncertain. Germline CDR1 is MDHEN and CDR2 is SYDVKM. V was cut by 6 bases and J by 3 bases, with 7 bases left in between. This CDR3 is built from 12 residues. The CDR3 sequence: CASSRRTDTQYF. The CDR3 region has the DNA TGTGCCAGCAGCCGACGAACAGATACGCAGTATTTT.

The V and J genes are TRBV4-3 and TRBJ2-6, with D hard to call. Germline V gene data show CDR1 as LGHNA and CDR2 as YSLEER. The V end lost 0 bases, the J end lost 0 bases, and 9 bases lay between the germline ends. The CDR3 is 17 amino acids. CDR3 nucleotide sequence: TGCGCCAGCAGCCAAGATGCGTCATCCTCTGGGGCCAACGTCCTGACTTTC. Its translation is CASSQDASSSGANVLTF.

This rearrangement joins TRBV6-4 to TRBJ1-5; 8 bases agree with TRBD1. V gave up 3 bases and J gave up 2 bases; unmatched junction bases: 3. Germline V lookup: CDR1 MRHNA, CDR2 SNTAGT. The CDR3 length is 15 residues. The DNA of the CDR3 is TGTGCCAGCAGTGAAAAGGACAGGGGCAATCAGCCCCAGCATTTT. This encodes CASSEKDRGNQPQHF.